The 23 T cell receptor beta chains in this list originate from one sample, sequenced in a study of early T cells in non-severe SARS-CoV-2 infection. TCRdb analysed the 5' RACE reads with MiXCR anew, one entry per CDR3 protein. The sample records tens of thousands of distinct CDR3 sequences, approximately 11% being singletons. This sample comprised whole blood, obtained at baseline. The receptors were gathered from an adult who was a healthcare worker with PCR-confirmed SARS-CoV-2 infection or an uninfected control (not recorded which).

This clonotype showed up just a few times. This sequence joins TRBV7-6 and TRBJ2-1; TRBD2 matches 11 bases. V gave up 10 bases and J gave up 6 bases; unmatched junction bases: 17. Germline CDR1 is SGHVS and CDR2 is FNYEAQ. The CDR3 consists of 17 residues. The CDR3, as DNA: TGTGCCACCGAGACCGGGACTAGCGGAATAGGGGGCAATGAGCAGTTCTTC. Translating it yields CATETGTSGIGGNEQFF.

The chain couples TRBV19 to TRBJ1-1; D perhaps matches TRBD1 (6 bases). Trimming took 4 bases from V and 3 from J, leaving 18 bases between them. This CDR3 comprises 16 residues. The germline V gene encodes CDR1 LNHDA and CDR2 SQIVND (reference sequence). Here the CDR3 reads CASSNIQGRGDTEAFF. In nucleotides, the CDR3 is TGTGCCAGTAGTAACATACAGGGACGGGGAGACACTGAAGCTTTCTTT.

This clonotype came up a few times. This chain joins TRBV30 and TRBJ2-7; TRBD2 agrees at 7 bases. The CDR3 has 12 amino acids. The V gene's germline CDR1 is GTSNPN and CDR2 SVGIG (reference sequence). V gave up 4 bases and J gave up 2 bases; unmatched junction bases: 2. The CDR3 DNA reads TGTGCCTGGACTGGGGGGGCCTACGAGCAGTACTTC. This codes for CAWTGGAYEQYF.

The rearrangement joins TRBV7-9 to TRBJ2-1; D might be TRBD1 (6 bases). This CDR3 is built from 14 residues. Deletions cut 4 bases from V and 5 bases from J, with 12 bases between. Germline values: CDR1 SEHNR, CDR2 FQNEAQ (reference sequence). The CDR3: CASSSRTAHNEQFF. In DNA form, the CDR3 reads TGTGCCAGCAGCTCAAGGACAGCCCACAATGAGCAGTTCTTC.

The rearrangement links TRBV10-1 to TRBJ1-3, with unresolved D. Germline V lookup: CDR1 WNHNN, CDR2 SYGVQD (reference sequence). The CDR3 extends over 16 amino acids. Trimming removed 6 bases from V and 11 bases from J, with 26 bases in between. The CDR3 sequence: CASRPSRTGPRAAIYF. The CDR3 coding sequence is TGCGCCAGCAGGCCTTCCCGGACCGGGCCCCGGGCGGCCATATATTTT.

This clonotype occurred a few times. The J gene is TRBJ2-7, the V gene TRBV24-1, with TRBD2 matching 7 bases. The CDR3 loop spans 13 amino acids. Germline CDR1 reads KGHDR; CDR2 reads SFDVKD. V dropped 2 bases and J dropped 10; count of bases not matched to a gene: 7. The CDR3 DNA is TGTGCCACCAGTGATTCCGGGAAAGCGGGACAGTACTTC. Amino acids: CATSDSGKAGQYF.

Many counts were recorded for this clonotype. This chain links TRBV7-2 with TRBJ2-5, with a tentative D call TRBD2 (6 bases). This CDR3 contains 18 residues. From germline, CDR1 is SGHTA and CDR2 FQGNSA. The V and J ends lost 3 bases and 5 bases respectively, with 25 bases between them. The CDR3 loop reads CASSFGLLVWGEEETQYF. DNA of the CDR3: TGTGCCAGCAGCTTCGGGTTGTTAGTTTGGGGGGAGGAGGAGACCCAGTACTTC.

In this sample, this clonotype turned up many times. This chain connects TRBV6-6 to TRBJ1-6; 8 nucleotides align to TRBD1. The CDR3 totals 18 residues. Per germline, CDR1 MNHNY and CDR2 SVGAGI (reference sequence). V gave up 6 bases and J gave up 0 bases; unmatched junction bases: 10. The CDR3 is CASSSPTGEASYNSPLHF. CDR3 sequence (DNA): TGTGCCAGCAGCTCGCCGACAGGGGAGGCCTCCTATAATTCACCCCTCCACTTT.

In this sample, this clonotype turned up a few times. The chain uses TRBV5-1 and TRBJ2-3; D is uncertain. Trimming cost V 1 base and J 1 base, with 16 bases left between them. Germline CDR1 SGHRS, CDR2 YFSETQ. This CDR3 has 17 amino acids. In DNA form, the CDR3 reads TGCGCCAGCAGCTTGCCCGCGGCCCCTCGGGGCACAGATACGCAGTATTTT. It translates to CASSLPAAPRGTDTQYF.

The V gene is TRBV13, the J gene TRBJ2-7; unclear D gene. Germline CDR1 and CDR2: PRHDT and FYEKMQ (reference sequence). The CDR3 runs to 13 residues. V dropped 4 bases and J dropped 2 bases, with 9 bases sitting between them. The CDR3 region is CASSSRQAYEQYF. In DNA form, the CDR3 reads TGTGCCAGCAGCTCACGGCAGGCCTACGAGCAGTACTTC.

This clonotype was detected a few times. V usage is TRBV10-2 and J usage is TRBJ1-1; possible D gene TRBD1, 6 bases. Per the germline V gene, CDR1 is WSHSY and CDR2 is SAAADI. The length of the CDR3 is 14 residues. V was pared by 7 bases and J by 0 bases, with 12 bases between. In DNA, the CDR3 is TGCGCCAGCACAGATTCAGGGGTGAACACTGAAGCTTTCTTT. This encodes CASTDSGVNTEAFF.

This clonotype was counted between two and nine times. The chain carries TRBV27 and TRBJ2-4, with 9 bases that match TRBD2. The CDR3 totals 18 residues. The germline V gene encodes CDR1 MNHEY and CDR2 SMNVEV (reference sequence). With 5 bases clipped from V and 1 base from J, the junction kept 12 bases outside the gene matches. This CDR3 reads CASSVLAGPAQAKNIQYF. CDR3 coding DNA: TGTGCCAGCAGTGTCCTAGCGGGGCCTGCTCAGGCCAAAAACATTCAGTACTTC.

This clonotype has at least ten counts. The rearrangement uses TRBV10-3 and TRBJ2-3; the D is unclear. The CDR3 runs 15 residues. V dropped 3 bases and J dropped 5 bases, with 15 bases sitting between them. Germline loops: CDR1 ENHRY, CDR2 SYGVKD. DNA for the CDR3: TGTGCCATCAGTGACCGCGAGGTCAGGCGAGATACGCAGTATTTT. Protein product: CAISDREVRRDTQYF.

This clonotype was recorded at least ten times. V and J are TRBV3-1 and TRBJ2-2; 10 positions agree with TRBD2. CDR3 length: 19 residues. Germline-derived CDR1 and CDR2 are LGHDT and YNNKEL (reference sequence). The J segment lost 4 bases and the V segment lost 4 bases, leaving 15 bases of the junction unmatched. The CDR3 region has the DNA TGTGCCAGCAGCCCGCTAAACTTTAAAGCGGGGGGGCGCACCGGGGAGCTGTTTTTT. Protein: CASSPLNFKAGGRTGELFF. The full variable domain, in which reference TRBV3-1 and TRBJ2-2 provide the parts outside the CDR3, is DTAVSQTPKYLVTQMGNDKSIKCEQNLGHDTMYWYKQDSKKFLKIMFSYNNKELIINETVPNRFSPKSPDKAHLNLHINSLELGDSAVYFCASSPLNFKAGGRTGELFFGEGSRLTVL.

This clonotype was counted a few times. This rearrangement joins TRBV27 to TRBJ1-6; no clear D. V was shortened by 2 bases and J by 9 bases, with 11 bases between the two germline ends. Per germline, CDR1 MNHEY and CDR2 SMNVEV (reference sequence). The length of the CDR3 is 14 residues. CDR3 in amino acids: CASSLQSMGSPLHF. In DNA form, the CDR3 reads TGTGCCAGCAGTTTACAGTCCATGGGTTCACCCCTCCACTTT.

The rearrangement joins TRBV4-3 to TRBJ1-1, with a tentative D call TRBD1 (6 bases). Per the germline V gene, CDR1 is LGHNA and CDR2 is YSLEER. CDR3 length: 16 amino acids. V was clipped by 4 bases and J by 5 bases, with 20 bases between them. Here the CDR3 reads CASSLPKVQGGTEAFF. The DNA for the CDR3 is TGCGCCAGCAGCCTTCCAAAGGTACAGGGAGGGACTGAAGCTTTCTTT.

V usage is TRBV6-5 and J usage is TRBJ1-2; D gene uncertain. Trimming pared 6 bases from V and 0 bases from J, leaving 14 bases between. Germline CDR1 is MNHEY and CDR2 is SVGAGI. CDR3 size: 15 residues. DNA for the CDR3: TGTGCCAGCAGGTACGCTCGCGGCGCTAACTATGGCTACACCTTC. Encoded protein: CASRYARGANYGYTF.

This clonotype was detected a few times. V is TRBV14 and J is TRBJ2-1; D may be TRBD1 (5 bases). The CDR3 has 15 residues. Germline V gives CDR1 SGHDN, CDR2 FVKESK. V was pared by 0 bases and J by 8 bases, with 14 bases between. The CDR3 region is CASSQERSAGHEQFF. CDR3 DNA: TGTGCCAGCAGCCAAGAGAGGTCGGCAGGGCATGAGCAGTTCTTC.

The chain recombines TRBV6-2 or TRBV6-3 with TRBJ2-3; maybe TRBD1 (6 bases). CDR1 is MNHEY and CDR2 is SVGEGT in the germline V gene. The V end was cut by 2 bases, the J end by 7 bases, with 7 bases between. CDR3 length: 12 residues. For the CDR3, the DNA is TGTGCCAGCAGTTACGACAGGAATACGCAGTATTTT. The encoded protein is CASSYDRNTQYF.

This rearrangement joins TRBV20-1 to TRBJ2-1; 10 bases fit TRBD2. Losses at the gene ends were 3 bases for V and 6 bases for J; bases not matched to a gene: 8. CDR3 length: 15 residues. Germline-derived CDR1 and CDR2 are DFQATT and SNEGSKA (reference sequence). As DNA, the CDR3 is TGCAGTGCTAGTCCATTAGCGGGGGGCGGCAATGAGCAGTTCTTC. It is translated as CSASPLAGGGNEQFF.

This clonotype occurred a few times. The chain uses TRBV6-6 and TRBJ2-5; no firm D call. Germline loops: CDR1 MNHNY, CDR2 SVGAGI (reference sequence). The CDR3 is 15 residues long. Trimming removed 7 bases at V and 5 bases at J, with 20 bases between. The CDR3 here is CASILTPLGRETQYF. CDR3 bases: TGTGCCAGCATTCTAACCCCCCTAGGGCGGGAGACCCAGTACTTC.

This clonotype was picked up a small number of times. CDR3 bases: TGTGCCAGCAGCTTAGTGCGGGAGGGTGAGCAGTTCTTC. Protein product: CASSLVREGEQFF. The chain carries TRBV11-2 and TRBJ2-1; TRBD2 matches at 9 bases. The CDR3 covers 13 residues. Germline V lookup: CDR1 SGHAT, CDR2 FQNNGV. Trimming at V came to 1 base and at J to 9 bases, leaving 1 base not matched to a gene.

This clonotype was observed a few times. J is TRBJ2-7 and V is TRBV2; D is undetermined. Looked up from germline, CDR1 is SNHLY and CDR2 is FYNNEI. V lost 6 bases to trimming and J lost 0 bases, with 6 bases between them. There are 12 residues in the CDR3. The CDR3 DNA reads TGTGCCAGCAGGCGATCCTCCTACGAGCAGTACTTC. Its translation is CASRRSSYEQYF.